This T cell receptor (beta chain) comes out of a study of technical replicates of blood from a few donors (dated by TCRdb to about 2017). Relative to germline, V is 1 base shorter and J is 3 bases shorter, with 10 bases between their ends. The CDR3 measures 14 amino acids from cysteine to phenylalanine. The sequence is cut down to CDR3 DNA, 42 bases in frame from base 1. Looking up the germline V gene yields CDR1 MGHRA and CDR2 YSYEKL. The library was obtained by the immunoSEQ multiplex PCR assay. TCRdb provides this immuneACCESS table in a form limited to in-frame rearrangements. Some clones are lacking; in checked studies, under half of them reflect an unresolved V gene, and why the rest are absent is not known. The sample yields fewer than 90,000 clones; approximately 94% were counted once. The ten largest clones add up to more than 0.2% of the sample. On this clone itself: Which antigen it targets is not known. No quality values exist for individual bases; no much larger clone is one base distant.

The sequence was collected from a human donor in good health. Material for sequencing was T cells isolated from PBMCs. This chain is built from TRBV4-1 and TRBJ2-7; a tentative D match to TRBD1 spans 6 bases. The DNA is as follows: TGCGCCAGCAGCCAAGGTGGGGGACACTACGAGCAGTACTTC. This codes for CASSQGGGHYEQYF.